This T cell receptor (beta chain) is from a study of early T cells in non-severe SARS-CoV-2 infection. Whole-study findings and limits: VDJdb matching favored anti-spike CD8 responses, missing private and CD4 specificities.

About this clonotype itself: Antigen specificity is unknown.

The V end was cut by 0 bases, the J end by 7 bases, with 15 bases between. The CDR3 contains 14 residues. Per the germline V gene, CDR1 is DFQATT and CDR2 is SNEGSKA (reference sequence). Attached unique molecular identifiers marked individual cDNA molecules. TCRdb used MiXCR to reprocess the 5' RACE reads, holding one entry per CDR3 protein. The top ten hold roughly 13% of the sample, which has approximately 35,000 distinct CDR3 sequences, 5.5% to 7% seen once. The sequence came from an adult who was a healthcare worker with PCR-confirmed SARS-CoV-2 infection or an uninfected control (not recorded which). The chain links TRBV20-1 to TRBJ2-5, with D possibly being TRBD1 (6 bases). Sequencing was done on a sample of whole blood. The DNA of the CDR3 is TGCAGTGCTAGAGATCAGGGGTACCTCGGGACCCAGTACTTC. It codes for CSARDQGYLGTQYF.